This T cell receptor (beta chain) appears in the sequencing data of a study of siplizumab effects on memory and regulatory T cells. Study observations and caveats: Some alloreactive sequences were traceable to unstimulated CD4+ memory cells, and siplizumab significantly reduced them. Proof of suppressive function in proliferating Tregs from siplizumab cultures was not established.

TCRdb keeps only in-frame clones here, not all; method: immunoSEQ multiplex PCR. Of 85,000 to 95,000 clones listed, over 85% are singletons. V lost 1 base, J lost 5 bases, and 5 bases lay in between. The length of the CDR3 is 12 residues. The germline V gene has CDR1 SGHTA and CDR2 FQGNSA. Regarding this clone: Antigen specificity is unknown.

What was sequenced was non-Treg CD4+ T cells sorted from blood. The rearrangement uses TRBV7-2 and TRBJ1-2; no reliable D call. The TCR was taken from a human donor in good health. The CDR3 coding sequence is TGTGCCAGCAGCTTAGTAGGATATGGCTACACCTTC. Protein sequence: CASSLVGYGYTF. The complete variable domain, with remaining parts taken from reference TRBV7-2 and TRBJ1-2, reads GAGVSQSPSNKVTEKGKDVELRCDPISGHTALYWYRQSLGQGLEFLIYFQGNSAPDKSGLPSDRFSAERTGGSVSTLTIQRTQQEDSAVYLCASSLVGYGYTFGSGTRLTVV.